A single sample is the source of the 4 T cell receptor beta chains below, sequenced in a study of blood T cell repertoires in COVID-19. The table came from immunoSEQ multiplex PCR; TCRdb's copy has only in-frame clones and leaves some out. This repertoire shows 200,000 to 250,000 clones, more than 70% found once; its top ten account for approximately 13%. Sequencing was done on a sample of peripheral blood. All receptors derive from an older man with acute or convalescent COVID-19.

The V and J genes are TRBV5-4 and TRBJ1-2, with 9 bases fitting TRBD1. The J segment lost 6 bases and the V segment lost 3 bases, leaving 9 bases of the junction unmatched. The CDR3 length is 15 residues. The germline V gene encodes CDR1 SGHNT and CDR2 YYREEE (reference sequence). CDR3 DNA: TGTGCCAGCAGCTCAGGACAGGGGACGTTGGATGGCTACACCTTC. The encoded protein is CASSSGQGTLDGYTF. Complete variable domain (other parts from reference TRBV5-4 and TRBJ1-2): ETGVTQSPTHLIKTRGQQVTLRCSSQSGHNTVSWYQQALGQGPQFIFQYYREEENGRGNFPPRFSGLQFPNYSSELNVNALELDDSALYLCASSSGQGTLDGYTFGSGTRLTVV.

The J gene is TRBJ2-2, the V gene TRBV5-1; a possible D gene is TRBD1 (6 bases). Trimming removed 4 bases at V and 4 bases at J, with 17 bases between. Germline CDR1 is SGHRS and CDR2 is YFSETQ. This CDR3 has 16 amino acids. The CDR3 region has the DNA TGCGCCAGCAGCCCTCCTACAGGGATGATCACCGGGGAGCTGTTTTTT. It encodes CASSPPTGMITGELFF.

CDR3 protein: CASSVDAGTGGYQPQHF. CDR3 DNA sequence: TGTGCCAGCAGCGTAGATGCTGGGACAGGGGGATATCAGCCCCAGCATTTT. J is TRBJ1-5 and V is TRBV9, with 11 positions matching TRBD1. The CDR3 is made up of 17 amino acids. The germline gives CDR1 SGDLS, CDR2 YYNGEE. V was pared by 0 bases and J by 5 bases, with 7 bases of the junction left unmatched.

The rearrangement links TRBV3-1 (or the pseudogene TRBV3-2) to TRBJ2-5, with TRBD2 identical over 10 bases. J was trimmed by 4 bases and V by 2 bases; bases with no gene match: 7. Looked up from germline, CDR1 is LGHDT and CDR2 is YNNKEL (reference sequence). The CDR3 runs 16 residues. Written as DNA, the CDR3 is TGTGCCAGCAGCCAATTCCTAGCGGGGGTTTCAGAGACCCAGTACTTC. Amino acids: CASSQFLAGVSETQYF.